The T cell receptor (beta chain) under discussion was sequenced for a study of T cell responses to AZD1222 COVID-19 vaccine. Study-wide results and limits: Per reports, nearly half of all spike-specific TCRs target regions that are unmutated in variants.

As concerns this clone: The antigen is unknown.

Clones were sequenced by immunoSEQ multiplex PCR, and TCRdb holds only the in-frame ones, with some missing. The table has more than 85,000 clones, roughly four fifths seen once. The ends were cut back, 6 bases at V and 0 bases at J, with 9 bases in the middle. Germline V gene sequence: CDR1 LNHDA, CDR2 SQIVND (reference sequence). CDR3 length: 14 residues. The sample consisted of peripheral blood, taken on day 0 of AZD1222 vaccination. The receptor was derived from an adult in good health. V is TRBV19 and J is TRBJ1-3; no firm D call. The DNA for the CDR3 is TGTGCCAGTAGCCGGCTCCTCTCTGGAAACACCATATATTTT. Translation: CASSRLLSGNTIYF.